What follows is one T cell receptor (beta chain) and its context. This specimen belongs to a study of OX40 agonist ivuxolimab in advanced cancers. Germline V gene sequence: CDR1 SGHDT, CDR2 YYEEEE. With V trimmed by 0 bases and J by 5 bases, 6 bases remained unmatched. The CDR3 loop spans 16 amino acids. The repertoire was sequenced with immunoSEQ multiplex PCR; TCRdb's copy has only in-frame clones and lacks some. The data contain roughly 75,000 clones, over 85% of them singletons. The chain couples TRBV5-6 to TRBJ2-3, with TRBD2 identical over 10 bases. This receptor was identified in an adult with an advanced solid tumor such as melanoma, head and neck, liver or kidney cancer. The sequencing here drew on CD4+ or CD8+ T cells sorted from blood, taken in a trial of the OX40 agonist ivuxolimab. CDR3 sequence (DNA): TGTGCCAGCAGCTTGGGGCTAGCGGGAGTTATAGATACGCAGTATTTT. It translates to CASSLGLAGVIDTQYF.